This T cell receptor beta chain was profiled in a study of blood T cell repertoires in COVID-19. The table came from immunoSEQ multiplex PCR; TCRdb's copy has only in-frame clones and leaves some out. The table has around 100,000 clones, 70% to 85% seen once. The CDR3 loop spans 15 amino acids. The ends lost 1 base at V and 10 bases at J; junction bases unmatched: 11. Germline lookup yields CDR1 SGHRS and CDR2 YFSETQ. The sample comprised peripheral blood. The sequence derives from a human donor in a cohort sampled during active COVID-19. V is TRBV5-1 and J is TRBJ2-7; 10 bases are shared with TRBD2. The CDR3 here is CASSLSGRTSGLQYF. CDR3 bases: TGCGCCAGCAGCTTGTCTGGCCGGACTAGCGGCTTACAGTACTTC. The full variable domain, with the rest looked up from reference TRBV5-1 and TRBJ2-7, is KAGVTQTPRYLIKTRGQQVTLSCSPISGHRSVSWYQQTPGQGLQFLFEYFSETQRNKGNFPGRFSGRQFSNSRSEMNVSTLELGDSALYLCASSLSGRTSGLQYFGPGTRLTVT.